This TCR beta chain was obtained from a study of beta chain features in type 1 diabetes. As concerns this clone: Its antigen is as yet unknown.

Sequencing targeted expressed TCRB transcripts, as all isolated RNA had been reverse transcribed. TCRdb's table, derived via immunoSEQ multiplex PCR, lists solely in-frame clones and lacks some. The sample carries hundreds of thousands of clones, under 15% recorded once. Study-level results: All four CD4+ subsets from Type 1 diabetes patients carried moderately but significantly shorter TCRB CDR3s.

The sequence was obtained from a man aged 18 to 30 with type 1 diabetes. The source material was naive CD4+ T cells from blood.

CDR3 protein: CASSFLDSPLHF. The DNA for the CDR3 is TGTGCCAGCAGTTTCCTCGACTCACCCCTCCACTTT. This rearrangement joins TRBV27 to TRBJ1-6, with no clear D. V lost 3 bases to trimming and J lost 10 bases, with 7 bases between them. The germline gives CDR1 MNHEY, CDR2 SMNVEV (reference sequence). The CDR3 runs to 12 residues.